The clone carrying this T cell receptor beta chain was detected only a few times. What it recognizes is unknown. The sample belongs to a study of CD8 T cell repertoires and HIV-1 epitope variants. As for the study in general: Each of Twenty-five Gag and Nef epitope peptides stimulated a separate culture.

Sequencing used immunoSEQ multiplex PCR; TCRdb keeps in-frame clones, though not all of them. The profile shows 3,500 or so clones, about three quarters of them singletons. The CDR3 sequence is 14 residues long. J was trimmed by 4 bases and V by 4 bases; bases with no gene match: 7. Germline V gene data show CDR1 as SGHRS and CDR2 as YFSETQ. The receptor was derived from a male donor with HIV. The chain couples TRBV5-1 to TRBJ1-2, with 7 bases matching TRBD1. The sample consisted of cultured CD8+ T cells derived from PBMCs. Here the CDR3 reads CASSGDSRSYGYTF. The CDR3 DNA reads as TGCGCCAGCAGCGGGGACAGTCGTAGCTATGGCTACACCTTC. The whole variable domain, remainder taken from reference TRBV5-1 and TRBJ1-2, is KAGVTQTPRYLIKTRGQQVTLSCSPISGHRSVSWYQQTPGQGLQFLFEYFSETQRNKGNFPGRFSGRQFSNSRSEMNVSTLELGDSALYLCASSGDSRSYGYTFGSGTRLTVV.